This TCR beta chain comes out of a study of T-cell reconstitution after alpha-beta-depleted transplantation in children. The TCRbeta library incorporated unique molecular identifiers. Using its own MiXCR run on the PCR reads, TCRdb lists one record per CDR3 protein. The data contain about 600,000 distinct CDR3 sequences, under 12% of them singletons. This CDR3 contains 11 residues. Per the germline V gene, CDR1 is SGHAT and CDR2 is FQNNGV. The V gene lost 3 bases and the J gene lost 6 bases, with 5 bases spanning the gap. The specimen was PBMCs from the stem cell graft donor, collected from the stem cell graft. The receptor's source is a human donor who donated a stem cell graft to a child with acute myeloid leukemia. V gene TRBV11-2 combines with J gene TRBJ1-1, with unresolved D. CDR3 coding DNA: TGTGCCAGCAGCTTCGGTCCTGAAGCTTTCTTT. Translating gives CASSFGPEAFF.